This T cell receptor (beta chain) was observed in a study of T-cell reconstitution after alpha-beta-depleted transplantation in children. This clonotype was counted only a few times. Its antigen is currently unknown. Germline-derived CDR1 and CDR2 are SGDLS and YYNGEE. The CDR3 spans 14 residues. V gave up 0 bases and J gave up 5 bases, with 9 bases separating them. Study outcomes and limitations: Newly produced T cells mostly provided counts and TCRbeta diversity after one year, as hyperexpanded clones declined. Surviving thymic progenitors and recipient T cells were the source of high TCRbeta diversity at day 60 in some patients. Expanded clones from the graft, numbering several hundred, reportedly supplied alpha-beta T cells about two months after transplant.

Molecular barcoding with unique molecular identifiers was used for the TCRbeta library. In TCRdb, the PCR reads were re-called with MiXCR into one record per CDR3 protein. The sample includes more than 400,000 distinct CDR3 sequences, roughly 10% of them seen just once. The source of this sequence is a female patient younger than 10 who had a stem cell transplant for aplastic anemia, so the T cells may come from the graft donor. The sample here was PBMCs, mostly from graft donor cells, taken 180 days after TCRalphabeta/CD19-depleted stem cell transplant. The chain combines TRBV9 with TRBJ1-5; D is uncertain. The CDR3 DNA sequence: TGTGCCAGCAGCGTAGCTACAGCTGATCAGCCCCAGCATTTT. Protein: CASSVATADQPQHF.